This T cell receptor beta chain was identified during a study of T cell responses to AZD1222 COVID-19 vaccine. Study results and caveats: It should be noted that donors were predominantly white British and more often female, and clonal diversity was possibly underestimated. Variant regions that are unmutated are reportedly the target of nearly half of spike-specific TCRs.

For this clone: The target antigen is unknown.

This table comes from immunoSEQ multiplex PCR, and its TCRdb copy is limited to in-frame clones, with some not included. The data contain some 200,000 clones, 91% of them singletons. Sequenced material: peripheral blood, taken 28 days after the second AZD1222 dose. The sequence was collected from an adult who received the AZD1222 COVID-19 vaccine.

The CDR3 DNA reads TGCGCCAGCACGATCGGTGCAGACGAGCAGTACTTC. Protein: CASTIGADEQYF. The chain carries TRBV10-1 and TRBJ2-7; no definite D call. CDR1 and CDR2 (germline): WNHNN, SYGVQD (reference sequence). Trimming pared 7 bases from V and 5 bases from J, leaving 12 bases between. This CDR3 is built from 12 residues.